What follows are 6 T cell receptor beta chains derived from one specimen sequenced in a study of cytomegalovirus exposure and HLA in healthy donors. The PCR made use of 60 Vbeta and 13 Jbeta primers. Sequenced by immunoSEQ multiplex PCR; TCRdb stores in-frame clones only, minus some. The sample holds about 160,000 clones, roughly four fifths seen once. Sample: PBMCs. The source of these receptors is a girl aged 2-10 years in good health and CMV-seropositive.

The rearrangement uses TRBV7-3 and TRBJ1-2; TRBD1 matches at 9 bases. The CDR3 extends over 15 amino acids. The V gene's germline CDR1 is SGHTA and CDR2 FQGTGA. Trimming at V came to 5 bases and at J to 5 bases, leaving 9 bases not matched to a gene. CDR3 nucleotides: TGTGCCAGCAGCCCATCCGGGACAGGGAATTATGGCTACACCTTC. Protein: CASSPSGTGNYGYTF.

The CDR3 DNA is TGTGCCAGCAGCCTCGGACAGGGAATTATTTATGGCTACACCTTC. Protein product: CASSLGQGIIYGYTF. This chain links TRBV7-9 with TRBJ1-2, with 8 bases matching TRBD1. The CDR3 is 15 amino acids. Germline V gene lookup returns CDR1 SEHNR and CDR2 FQNEAQ (reference sequence). The ends lost 5 bases at V and 5 bases at J; junction bases unmatched: 10.

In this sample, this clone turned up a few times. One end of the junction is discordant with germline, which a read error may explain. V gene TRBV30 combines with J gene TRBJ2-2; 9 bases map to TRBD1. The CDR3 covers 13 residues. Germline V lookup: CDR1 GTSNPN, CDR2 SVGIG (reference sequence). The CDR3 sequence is CAWTGENTGELFF. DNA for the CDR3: TGTGCGTGGACAGGGGAGAACACCGGGGAGCTGTTTTTT.

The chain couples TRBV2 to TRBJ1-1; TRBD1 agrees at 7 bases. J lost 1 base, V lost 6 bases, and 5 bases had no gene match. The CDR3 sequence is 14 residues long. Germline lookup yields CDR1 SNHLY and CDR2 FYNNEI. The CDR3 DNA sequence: TGTGCCAGCAGCCCCCAGGGGGAGAACACTGAAGCTTTCTTT. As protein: CASSPQGENTEAFF. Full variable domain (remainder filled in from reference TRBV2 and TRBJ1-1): EPEVTQTPSHQVTQMGQEVILRCVPISNHLYFYWYRQILGQKVEFLVSFYNNEISEKSEIFDDQFSVERPDGSNFTLKIRSTKLEDSAMYFCASSPQGENTEAFFGQGTRLTVV.

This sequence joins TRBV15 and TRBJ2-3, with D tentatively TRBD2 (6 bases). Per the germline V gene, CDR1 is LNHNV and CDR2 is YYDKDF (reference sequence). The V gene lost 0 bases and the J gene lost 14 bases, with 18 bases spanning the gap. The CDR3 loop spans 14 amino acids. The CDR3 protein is CATSRDQFEGRGYF. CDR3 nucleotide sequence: TGTGCCACCAGCAGAGATCAGTTCGAGGGGCGGGGGTATTTT. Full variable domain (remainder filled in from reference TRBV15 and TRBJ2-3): DAMVIQNPRYQVTQFGKPVTLSCSQTLNHNVMYWYQQKSSQAPKLLFHYYDKDFNNEADTPDNFQSRRPNTSFCFLDIRSPGLGDTAMYLCATSRDQFEGRGYFGPGTRLTVL.

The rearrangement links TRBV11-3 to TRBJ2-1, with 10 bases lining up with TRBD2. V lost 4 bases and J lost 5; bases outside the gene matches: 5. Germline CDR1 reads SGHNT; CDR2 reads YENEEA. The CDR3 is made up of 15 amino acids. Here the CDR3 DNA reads TGTGCCAGCAGCTCCGTTGGACTAGCGGACAATGAGCAGTTCTTC. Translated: CASSSVGLADNEQFF.